Reported below is one T cell receptor (beta chain). Its specific antigen is unknown. Per-nucleotide qualities are absent, and no much larger clonotype sits a single base away. To sequence the TCRbeta CDR3 region, genomic DNA was isolated from the sorted cells. The immunoSEQ Assay was used to sequence the TCRbeta CDR3 regions. Held by TCRdb, this immuneACCESS table contains in-frame sequences only and omits some clones. Under half of the omission traces to an unresolved V gene where checked; the cause of the rest is unknown. For this sample there are some 70,000 clones; around 86% appear just once. The ten largest clonotypes hold about 0.42% of the sample. Patients with autoimmune disease history or receiving systemic immunosuppression were excluded from the trial. Peripheral blood for TCR sequencing was collected from all dose cohorts at baseline, on cycle 4 day 1, and on cycle 7 day 1. Samples came from an open-label, multicenter, first-in-human phase I dose-escalation trial of ivuxolimab. The trial enrolled adults with locally advanced or metastatic head and neck squamous cell, hepatocellular, melanoma or renal cell carcinoma. CD4+ and CD8+ T cells were sorted separately from peripheral blood before TCR sequencing.

This sample stems from a study of OX40 agonist ivuxolimab in advanced cancers. For the wider study: Ivuxolimab was an agonistic, fully human IgG2 monoclonal antibody directed against OX40 (CD134), a costimulatory receptor. Prior anti-PD-1, anti-PD-L1 or anti-CTLA-4 therapy was permitted, and about two fifths of dose-escalation patients had received checkpoint inhibitors. Intravenous ivuxolimab was administered to patients every 2 weeks at six dose levels: 0.01, 0.1, 0.3, 1.5, 3 and 10 mg/kg. The paper describes the monotherapy dose-escalation part (N of about 47 patients) of the phase I trial of ivuxolimab. In the dose-escalation cohort, more than 75% of patients were male, and the mean age was roughly 60 years, with a range of about 23 to 80. The purpose of peripheral TCRbeta sequencing was to test whether ivuxolimab changed TCR sequence diversity and led to clonal T-cell expansion. Among the roughly 52 dose-escalation patients, about 20 had hepatocellular carcinoma, around 15 melanoma, 9 renal cell carcinoma and 9 head and neck cancer. Three dose-escalation patients achieved partial responses, one with hepatocellular carcinoma and two with cutaneous melanoma. General findings and caveats noted by the study authors: Antigen specificity was not determined for the clonally expanded peripheral T cells. Clonal expansion of both CD4+ and CD8+ blood T cells was observed from baseline to week 6 at doses 0.1 to 3.0 mg/kg. On average, CD8+ T cells showed more expanded clones than CD4+ T cells after ivuxolimab. In the 0.1-3.0 mg/kg groups, partial responders were among the patients with the lowest normalized peripheral clonal expansion, particularly in CD8+ T cells. Low levels of normalized T-cell clonal expansion were also shown by some nonresponding patients.

Reading from cysteine to phenylalanine, the CDR3 counts 13 amino acids. CDR3 DNA only is kept here, 39 bases in frame from base 1. The junction shows trimming of 6 bases on V and 4 bases on J, and the gene matches do not reach 1 base of it. CDR1 and CDR2, per the germline V gene, are ENHRY and SYGVKD. This chain joins TRBV10-3 to TRBJ2-1; TRBD1 lines up with 9 middle nucleotides. This TCR was sampled from an adult with an advanced solid tumor such as melanoma, head and neck, liver or kidney cancer. The sample in question was CD4+ or CD8+ T cells sorted from blood, obtained in a trial of the OX40 agonist ivuxolimab. The DNA reads TGTGCCATCAGCGGACAGGGGTACAATGAGCAGTTCTTC. It encodes CAISGQGYNEQFF.